This TCR beta chain derives from a study of T cells in Graves' hyperthyroidism and ophthalmopathy. The V end lost 3 bases, the J end lost 0 bases, and 22 bases lay between the germline ends. The CDR3 covers 18 residues. Germline lookup yields CDR1 SGHRS and CDR2 YFSETQ. TCR beta CDR3 region amplification was performed from RNA transcripts. First-round RT-PCR of the TCR CDR3 relied on the HTBI primer set. TCRdb processed the multiplex PCR reads anew with MiXCR; each CDR3 protein has one entry. The table has 640,000 or so distinct CDR3 sequences, 14% seen once; the top ten hold roughly 7.1%. Disease lasting under 3 months, a NOSPECS grade of at least 4, and a Clinical Activity Score of at least 3 were features of the ophthalmopathy patients. Out of about 10 ml of fresh peripheral blood came the PBMCs. Points from the study as a whole: Most thyroid clonotypes expanded above 0.001 were also detected in blood. A model of 13 V-J pairs discriminated ophthalmopathy from stable hyperthyroidism.

Many counts were recorded for this clonotype. Its matching antigen is unknown. The source is a woman aged 18-29 years with Graves' ophthalmopathy. Sequencing used blood. The rearrangement joins TRBV5-1 to TRBJ2-7; D gene uncertain. Here the CDR3 reads CASSSRPATVDRSYEQYF. The CDR3 bases are TGCGCCAGCAGCTCTCGCCCGGCGACGGTAGACCGCTCCTACGAGCAGTACTTC. The full variable domain, its missing parts supplied by reference TRBV5-1 and TRBJ2-7, is KAGVTQTPRYLIKTRGQQVTLSCSPISGHRSVSWYQQTPGQGLQFLFEYFSETQRNKGNFPGRFSGRQFSNSRSEMNVSTLELGDSALYLCASSSRPATVDRSYEQYFGPGTRLTVT.